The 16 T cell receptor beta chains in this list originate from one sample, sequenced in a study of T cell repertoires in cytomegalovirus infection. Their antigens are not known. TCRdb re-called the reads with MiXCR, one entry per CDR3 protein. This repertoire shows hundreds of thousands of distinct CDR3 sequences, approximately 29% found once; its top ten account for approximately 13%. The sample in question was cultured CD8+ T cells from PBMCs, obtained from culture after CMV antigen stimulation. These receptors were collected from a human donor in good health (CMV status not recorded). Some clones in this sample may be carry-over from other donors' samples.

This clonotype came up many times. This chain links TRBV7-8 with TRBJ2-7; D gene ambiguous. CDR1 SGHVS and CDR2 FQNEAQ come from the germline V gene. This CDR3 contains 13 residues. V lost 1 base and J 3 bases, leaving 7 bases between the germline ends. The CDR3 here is CASSLEVGYEQYV. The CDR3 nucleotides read TGTGCCAGCAGCTTAGAGGTTGGCTACGAGCAGTACGTC.

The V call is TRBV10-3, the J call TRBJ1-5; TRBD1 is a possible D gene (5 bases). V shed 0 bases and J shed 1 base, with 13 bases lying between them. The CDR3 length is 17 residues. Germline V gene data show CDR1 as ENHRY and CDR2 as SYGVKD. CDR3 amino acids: CAISESKGRRSNQPQHF. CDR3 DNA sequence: TGTGCCATCAGTGAGTCGAAGGGGCGTAGGAGCAATCAGCCCCAGCATTTT.

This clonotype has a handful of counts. CDR3 in amino acids: CASSYRRRDRANYGYTF. The CDR3 nucleotides are TGTGCCAGCAGTTATCGTCGCCGGGACAGAGCTAACTATGGCTACACCTTC. The genes are TRBV5-8 and TRBJ1-2; 7 bases agree with TRBD1. V gave up 5 bases and J gave up 0 bases; unmatched junction bases: 13. Germline V gene sequence: CDR1 SGHTS, CDR2 YDEGEE. There are 17 residues in the CDR3.

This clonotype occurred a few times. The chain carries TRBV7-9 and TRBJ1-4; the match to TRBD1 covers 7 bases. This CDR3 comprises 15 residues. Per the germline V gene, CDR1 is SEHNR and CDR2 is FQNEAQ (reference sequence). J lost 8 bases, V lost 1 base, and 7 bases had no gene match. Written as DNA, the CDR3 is TGTGCCAGCAGCTTAGTTGGCAGGGGGGGCGAAAAACTGTTTTTT. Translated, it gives CASSLVGRGGEKLFF.

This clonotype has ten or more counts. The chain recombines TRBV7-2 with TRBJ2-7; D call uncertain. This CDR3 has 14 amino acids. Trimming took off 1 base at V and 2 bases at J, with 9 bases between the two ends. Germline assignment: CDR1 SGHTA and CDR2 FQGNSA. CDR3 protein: CASSLGGLAYEQYF. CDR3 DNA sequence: TGTGCCAGCAGCTTAGGTGGGCTAGCCTACGAGCAGTACTTC.

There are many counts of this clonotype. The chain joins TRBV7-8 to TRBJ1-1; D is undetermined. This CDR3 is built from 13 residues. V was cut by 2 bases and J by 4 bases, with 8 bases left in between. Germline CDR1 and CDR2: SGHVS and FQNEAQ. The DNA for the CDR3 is TGTGCCAGCAGCTTAACTCTGAGCACTGAAGCTTTCTTT. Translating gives CASSLTLSTEAFF.

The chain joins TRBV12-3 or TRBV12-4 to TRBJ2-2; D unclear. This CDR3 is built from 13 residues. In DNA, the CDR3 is TGTGGTATACTGGGGTTACGCACCGGGGAGCTGTTTTTT. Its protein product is CGILGLRTGELFF.

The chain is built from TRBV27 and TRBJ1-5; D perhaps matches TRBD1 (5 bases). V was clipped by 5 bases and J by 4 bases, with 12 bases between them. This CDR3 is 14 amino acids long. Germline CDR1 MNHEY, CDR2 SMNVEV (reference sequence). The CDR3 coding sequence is TGTGCCAGCAGTCTTTTCGGGGGTAATCAGCCCCAGCATTTT. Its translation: CASSLFGGNQPQHF.

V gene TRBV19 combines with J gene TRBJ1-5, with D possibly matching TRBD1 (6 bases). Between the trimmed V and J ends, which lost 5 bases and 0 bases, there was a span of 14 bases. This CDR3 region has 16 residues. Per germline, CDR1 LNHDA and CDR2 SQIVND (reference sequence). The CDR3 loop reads CASSPGTILSNQPQHF. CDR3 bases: TGTGCCAGTAGTCCCGGGACAATTCTTAGCAATCAGCCCCAGCATTTT.

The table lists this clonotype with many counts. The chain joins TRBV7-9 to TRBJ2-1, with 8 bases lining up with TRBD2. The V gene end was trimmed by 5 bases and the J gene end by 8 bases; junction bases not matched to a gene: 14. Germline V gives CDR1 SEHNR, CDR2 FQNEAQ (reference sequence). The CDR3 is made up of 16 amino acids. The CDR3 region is CASSPRASGGLDEQFF. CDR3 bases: TGTGCCAGCAGCCCGCGTGCCAGCGGGGGCTTGGATGAGCAGTTCTTC.

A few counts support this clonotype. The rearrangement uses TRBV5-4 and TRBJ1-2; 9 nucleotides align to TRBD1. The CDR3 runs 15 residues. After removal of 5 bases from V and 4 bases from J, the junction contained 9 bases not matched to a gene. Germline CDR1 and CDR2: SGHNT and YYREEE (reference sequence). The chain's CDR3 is CASREPGQGIYGYTF. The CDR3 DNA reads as TGTGCCAGCAGGGAGCCGGGACAGGGAATCTATGGCTACACCTTC.

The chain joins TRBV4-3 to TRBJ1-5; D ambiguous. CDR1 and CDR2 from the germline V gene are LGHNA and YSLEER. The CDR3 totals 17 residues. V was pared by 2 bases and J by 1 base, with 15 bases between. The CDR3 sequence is CASSQFLTQRSNQPQHF. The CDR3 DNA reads TGCGCCAGCAGCCAATTCCTGACCCAAAGGAGCAATCAGCCCCAGCATTTT.

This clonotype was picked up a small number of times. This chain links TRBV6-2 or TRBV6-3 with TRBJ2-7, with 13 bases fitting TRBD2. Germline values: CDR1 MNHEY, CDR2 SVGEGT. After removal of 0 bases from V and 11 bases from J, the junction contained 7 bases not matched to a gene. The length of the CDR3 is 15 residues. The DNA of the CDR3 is TGTGCCAGCAGTTACTCCCCCGGGACTAGCGGGACTAAGTACGTC. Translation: CASSYSPGTSGTKYV.

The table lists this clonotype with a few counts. This chain's CDR3 is CASSYSPTTPAYEQYV. DNA for the CDR3: TGTGCCAGCAGTTACTCGCCTACTACCCCGGCCTACGAGCAGTACGTC. The chain has TRBV6-6 and TRBJ2-7; D is unclear. V was cut by 0 bases and J by 2 bases, with 14 bases left in between. CDR1 is MNHNY and CDR2 is SVGAGI in the germline V gene (reference sequence). This CDR3 region has 16 residues.

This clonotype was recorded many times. The CDR3 nucleotides read TGTGCCAGCAGCTTAAGGGCAGGGAGAGCCTACTACGAGCAGTACTTC. This codes for CASSLRAGRAYYEQYF. The chain recombines TRBV7-2 with TRBJ2-7; D tentatively reads TRBD1 or TRBD2 (5 bases each). Germline V lookup: CDR1 SGHTA, CDR2 FQGNSA. V dropped 2 bases and J dropped 3 bases, with 17 bases sitting between them. The CDR3 covers 16 residues.

The chain's CDR3 is CSVTGADTGELFF. The CDR3 nucleotides are TGCAGCGTTACAGGGGCGGATACCGGGGAGCTGTTTTTT. The chain combines TRBV29-1 with TRBJ2-2; 7 bases fit TRBD1. The length of the CDR3 is 13 residues. The germline V gene encodes CDR1 SQVTM and CDR2 ANQGSEA. V gave up 5 bases and J gave up 5 bases; unmatched junction bases: 5.